The source of this TCR beta chain is a study of T cells in Graves' hyperthyroidism and ophthalmopathy (dated by TCRdb to 2018 to 2020). Context from the whole study: Peripheral blood samples were taken at the time of initial diagnosis, prior to any treatment. To identify distinguishing TCR V-J signatures, a discovery cohort of 90 to 100 patients was used, comprising 40 to 45 with Graves' ophthalmopathy and some 57 with stable Graves' hyperthyroidism. An independent validation cohort of 18 to 20 hyperthyroidism patients and approximately 15 patients who later progressed to ophthalmopathy tested prospective prediction of ophthalmopathy. For training and testing, the 100 or so patients in the discovery cohort were randomly divided in a 7:3 ratio. The study also compared thyroid tissue and blood T-cell repertoires from over 5 Graves' hyperthyroidism patients. Following sampling, methimazole starting at 30 mg daily was given to hyperthyroidism patients, and high-dose intravenous methylprednisolone was given to ophthalmopathy patients. According to the paper, TCR Vbeta CDR3 sequencing was carried out on about 140 peripheral blood samples, which came from some 41 ophthalmopathy, 75 or so hyperthyroidism and about 17 progressor patients.

The TCR beta CDR3 regions were amplified from RNA transcripts. The first round of RT-PCR for the TCR CDR3 was performed with the HTBI primer set and the Qiagen OneStep RT-PCR kit. A second multiplex PCR round built the libraries, followed by size selection and purification. The libraries were sequenced on an Illumina HiSeq2000 using paired-end 100 bp reads. The study's processing was this. Raw data were processed with SOAPnuke, discarding reads with adapters, uncalled bases, mean Phred below 15, or no exact constant-primer or identifier match. COPE v1.2.5 was used to merge the high-quality paired reads, and each unique nucleotide sequence was defined as a clonotype. MiTCR v1.1 was used to align clonotypes to the IMGT TRBV, TRBD and TRBJ reference segments. The analysis was restricted to V-J combinations with a frequency above 0.0001, which together covered just over 99% of the repertoires. The TCS score was defined as F50 (clonal expansion) divided by E x V (chaos), with BLOSUM62-based TCRdist calculated between CDR3 peptides within each V-J. Welch's t-statistics and random forest reduced roughly 530 V-J features to 13, which were used in a naive Bayes classifier (R e1071). TCRdb reprocessed the public reads (quality trimming at Q25 with fastp, clone calling with MiXCR) and kept in-frame beta chains. CDR3 protein duplicates are merged, each entry listing the most common genes and DNA. The V and J calls and clone size come from TCRdb's table, not from the authors' own analysis. The sample yields 240,000 or so distinct CDR3 sequences; 16% were counted once. The ten largest make up 25% to 30% of the sample.

CDR1 DFQATT and CDR2 SNEGSKA were looked up in the germline V gene (reference sequence). The CDR3 numbers 18 residues from cysteine through phenylalanine. This entry keeps only the CDR3 DNA: 54 bases, framed from base 1. At the junction V is shortened by 1 base and J by 0 bases, with 19 bases in between. Ophthalmopathy patients had moderately to severely active disease, Clinical Activity Score of at least 3, NOSPECS grade of at least 4, and duration under 3 months. Patients with uncontrolled infections, other autoimmune diseases, pregnancy or lactation were excluded. Diagnoses were established on the basis of clinical symptoms, serum thyroxine and TRAb, thyroid ultrasound, and orbital computed tomography. Ficoll-Paque density gradient centrifugation was used to isolate PBMCs from around 10 ml of fresh peripheral blood. Total RNA was extracted using Trizol reagent, and RNA quality was assessed on an Agilent 2100 Bioanalyzer.

The table lists this clonotype with many counts. Its antigen is not yet known. No per-base quality is available; no much larger clone lies one base away. The paper as a whole reports these results and caveats: Blood samples also contained most of the expanded thyroid clonotypes (frequency above 0.001), which suggests that blood repertoires may reflect thyroid immune responses. No statistical method was used to set the sample size in advance, and investigators knew the group allocation. In cross-validation, a model built on a 13 V-J signature told ophthalmopathy apart from stable hyperthyroidism with about 90% sensitivity and around 84% specificity, and in testing the same model reached 80%/75%. During validation, the model predicted progression to ophthalmopathy a median of roughly 7.1 months ahead of onset, with almost 71% sensitivity and less than 85% specificity.

This TCR was sampled from a woman under 30 with Graves' ophthalmopathy. This chain is built from TRBV20-1 and TRBJ2-1; TRBD1 could be the D gene, as 6 bases match. The sample consisted of blood. The nucleotides are TGCAGTGCTAGAGGAAGATCGGACAGCAAAAGCTCCTACAATGAGCAGTTCTTC. It translates to CSARGRSDSKSSYNEQFF.